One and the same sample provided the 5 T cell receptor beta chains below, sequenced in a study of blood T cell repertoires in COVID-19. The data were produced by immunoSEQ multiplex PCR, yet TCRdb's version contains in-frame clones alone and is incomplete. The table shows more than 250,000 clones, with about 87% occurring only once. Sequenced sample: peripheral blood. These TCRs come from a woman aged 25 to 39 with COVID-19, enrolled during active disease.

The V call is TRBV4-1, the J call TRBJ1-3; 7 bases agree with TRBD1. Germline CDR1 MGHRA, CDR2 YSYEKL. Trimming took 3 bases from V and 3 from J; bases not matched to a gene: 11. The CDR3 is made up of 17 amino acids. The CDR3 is CASSQESDREVGNTIYF. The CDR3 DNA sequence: TGCGCCAGCAGCCAGGAATCCGACAGGGAGGTTGGAAACACCATATATTTT.

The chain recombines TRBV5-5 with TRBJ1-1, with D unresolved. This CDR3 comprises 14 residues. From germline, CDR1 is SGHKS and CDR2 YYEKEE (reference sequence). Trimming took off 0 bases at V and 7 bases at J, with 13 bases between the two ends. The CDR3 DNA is TGTGCCAGCAGCTTGGCCCCTAGAGAGATTGAAGCTTTCTTT. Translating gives CASSLAPREIEAFF. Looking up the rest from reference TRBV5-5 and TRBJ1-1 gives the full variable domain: DAGVTQSPTHLIKTRGQQVTLRCSPISGHKSVSWYQQVLGQGPQFIFQYYEKEERGRGNFPDRFSARQFPNYSSELNVNALLLGDSALYLCASSLAPREIEAFFGQGTRLTVV.

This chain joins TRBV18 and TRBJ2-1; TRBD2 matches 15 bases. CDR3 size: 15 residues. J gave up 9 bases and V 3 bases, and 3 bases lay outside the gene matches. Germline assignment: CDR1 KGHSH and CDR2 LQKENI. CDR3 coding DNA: TGTGCCAGCTCACCCGGACTAGCGGGGGGGAGTGAGCAGTTCTTC. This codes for CASSPGLAGGSEQFF.

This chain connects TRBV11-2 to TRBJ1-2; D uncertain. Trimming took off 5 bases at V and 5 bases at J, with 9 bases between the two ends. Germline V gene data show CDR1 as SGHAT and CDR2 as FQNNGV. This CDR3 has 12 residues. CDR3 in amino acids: CASSLGVYGYTF. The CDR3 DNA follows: TGTGCCAGCAGCCTCGGGGTATATGGCTACACCTTC.

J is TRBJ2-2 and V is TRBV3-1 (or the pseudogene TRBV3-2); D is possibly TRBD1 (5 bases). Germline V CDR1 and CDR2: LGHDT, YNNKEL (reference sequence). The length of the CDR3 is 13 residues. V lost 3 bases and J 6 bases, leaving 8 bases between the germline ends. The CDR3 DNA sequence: TGTGCCAGCAGCCAGATCAGGGCCGGGGAGCTGTTTTTT. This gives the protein CASSQIRAGELFF.